Sequencing of this TCR beta chain was carried out in a study of cytomegalovirus exposure and HLA in healthy donors (dated by TCRdb to 2016 to 2017). In the study overall: According to an earlier analysis of 587 of the donors, about 190 million T cells yielded 120 million or so unique TCR beta sequences and around 280 Gb of sequence data. In the later analysis, no new phenotypic data were used to find candidate immune exposures; instead, reliance was placed on TCR beta sequences and their occurrence across donors. Both class I and class II loci were covered by HLA typing, at four-digit resolution. An earlier analysis of 587 of the donors applied high-throughput TCR beta sequencing to assess whether each TCR beta V gene segment acted as functional or pseudogenic. A later analysis re-analyzed previously published TCR beta repertoires from 550 to 700 donors and added high-resolution HLA genotyping to study TCR occurrence patterns. Across about 370 genotyped donors of the cohort, an average of 235,054 unique TCR beta nucleotide sequences per donor were sequenced, and roughly 20% of those sequences were non-productive. The study used immunosequencing to profile the T cell repertoires of some 600 subjects and linked those repertoires to cytomegalovirus serostatus. Every repertoire in the discovery cohort had been generated on one and the same sequencing platform. Typing coverage differed by locus: A, B, C, DRB1 and DQB1 were typed in about 620-630 donors, DQA1 in about 500, DPA1 in around 610, and DPB1 in approximately 450. An early release covering 550 to 700 HLA-typed donors comprised roughly 300 gigabases of sequencing data and 85 million or so unique TCR sequences. The genetic ancestry cluster associated with self-reported Caucasian donors included around four fifths of the roughly 410 genotyped donors. In addition to the first cohort of 666 subjects, a separate validation cohort of approximately 130 different subjects was used. High-throughput TCR immunosequencing, statistical association of individual TCRs with disease status, and machine learning were combined to predict cytomegalovirus infection status. The aim of the study was to test whether cataloging public T cell receptors could identify signatures of past pathogen exposure. Roughly five DR-DQ haplotypes were handled as single units for association and clustering, since linkage in the cohort was strong. A later genetic analysis took genome-wide SNP genotypes for about three fifths of the 666 donors and used that subset as a discovery cohort. Donor age, sex, ethnicity and CMV serostatus were compiled together with the repertoire data.

From cysteine to phenylalanine, the CDR3 is 16 amino acids long. Left in the record is the CDR3 DNA by itself, 48 bases read in frame from the first base. CDR1 and CDR2 are read off the germline V gene as SGHVS and FNYEAQ. V lost 2 bases and J lost 1 base, and the count of bases not matched to a germline gene is 3. Study-wide findings and limitations: Presence/absence analyses assumed roughly uniform sequencing depth across donors, an assumption that may not hold. Some IMGT-functional V segments, including TRBV6-2 and TRBV6-3, could not be told apart with the 87-base-pair reads, so those segments were excluded. Linkage disequilibrium might explain the correlated functional status among segregating V segments, but an unknown experimental factor could not be excluded. The earlier analysis of approximately 590 of the donors excluded seventeen rarely observed V segments, including chromosome 9 orphons, because counts were too low. In a later analysis, the rate of TCR association differed among HLA loci, with DRB1 alleles having the most associated TCRs and HLA-C alleles having the fewest. In both the original and validation cohorts, the classifier was reported to diagnose cytomegalovirus status with high specificity and sensitivity. Strong co-occurrence of HLA alleles, especially DR and DQ, made assigning TCR associations to individual alleles difficult. A later analysis found that most CMV-associated TCR beta chains appeared HLA-restricted, with HLA associations seemingly driven largely by CMV exposure. Across donors, most TCR sequences were observed very rarely, whereas some public TCRs were present in many individuals. A cluster of highly shared sequence variants was judged likely to be a technical artifact of the sequencing pipeline. A further reported finding was that TCR beta sequences accurately predicted the HLA-A and HLA-B alleles for most subjects in the first cohort. According to a later genetic analysis, donors in an Asian-associated ancestry cluster had fewer N-insertions in productive TCRs than the approximately 610-donor mean. In this cohort, only TCR beta chains were sequenced, and detectable features were limited by the absence of alpha or paired-chain data. A later analysis reported that several top co-occurrence clusters appeared linked to parvovirus B19, influenza, CMV and Epstein-Barr virus. Immune exposure information for the cohort was limited to CMV serostatus. Compared with equally common non-associated chains, HLA-associated TCR beta chains in a later analysis were more clonally expanded and had lower generation probabilities. It was suggested by the authors that the approach could potentially be generalized to other disease states and immunological phenotypes. In vitro tests confirmed that three of the cytomegalovirus-associated TCR beta chains recognize cytomegalovirus antigens. In the study, 150 to 200 TCR beta chains were listed as associated with cytomegalovirus. Because HLA typing was unavailable for some donors at each locus, only the typed subset was used in association tests. In an earlier analysis of about 600 of the donors, most TCR beta V segments appeared in productive rearrangements about 87% or about 30% of the time, broadly matching IMGT annotations. In a later analysis, around 17,000 TCR beta sequences were associated with specific HLA alleles at a false discovery rate of 0.05. In a later genetic analysis, a missense DCLRE1C variant was associated with V-gene and J-gene trimming of TCR beta chains, and the association was replicated in an independent cohort.

Library preparation employed the immunoSEQ multiplex PCR assay. The multiplex PCR relied on a mix of 60 forward primers for TCR Vbeta segments and 13 reverse primers for TCR Jbeta segments. The CDR3 region of rearranged TCR beta genes was amplified from genomic DNA with a multiplex PCR assay. Amplified TCR beta libraries were sequenced as 87-base-pair reads on the Illumina HiSeq System. The source study handled its data this way. A later analysis counted some 74 million unique TCR beta chains across the 670 or so repertoires, and 10 million to 12 million of these chains were shared by at least two donors. A nearest-neighbor algorithm error-corrected the raw reads and collapsed the reads into unique sequences, merging closely related sequences to remove PCR and sequencing errors. Alignment of CDR3 sequences to IMGT reference sequences was used to assign V, D and J gene segments. Each retained sequence needed at least a six-nucleotide match to both a V gene segment and a J gene segment. A rearrangement counted as productive if the CDR3 had no stop codons and remained in frame with V and J, and every other rearrangement counted as non-productive. Following IMGT convention, CDR3 was defined as the stretch from the second conserved V-encoded cysteine to the conserved J-encoded phenylalanine. In an earlier analysis of more than 550 of the donors, sequences lacking an unambiguous match to a single V gene segment were excluded. An earlier analysis of a few hundred of the donors called V segments functional above 56.7% productive rearrangements and segregating when the between-donor standard deviation exceeded 5%. To diagnose cytomegalovirus status from the catalog of TCR beta chain sequences, a statistical classification framework was built. In a later analysis, V and J genes were assigned by comparing TCR nucleotide sequences against IMGT/GENE-DB human TR gene sequences. In a later analysis, CDR3 sequences and most-parsimonious VDJ recombination scenarios were assigned using the TCRdist pipeline. A later analysis defined each TCR beta chain by its CDR3 amino acid sequence plus V-gene family, and excluded reads lacking a unique V-gene family. A later analysis removed several hundred highly shared, low-generation-probability nucleotide sequences to deal with suspected cross-contamination and a sequencing artifact. A later analysis calculated a clonal expansion index for each public chain from normalized within-repertoire ranks of inferred template counts. A later analysis computed generation probabilities with a VDJ recombination model fitted to out-of-frame rearrangements, and checked the results against IGoR. In a later analysis, TCR-TCR, TCR-HLA and TCR-CMV co-occurrence was scored with hypergeometric tests, and a repertoire-size bias correction was applied to TCR pairs. To estimate false discovery rates, a later analysis permuted the HLA or CMV assignments 20 times. In a later analysis, co-occurring TCRs were grouped using DBSCAN, with TCRdist sequence similarity added in when clustering inside HLA-allele-positive subsets. Repertoires with fewer than 30,000 or more than 120,000 public chains were left out of co-occurrence clustering, as were a handful of repertoires with anomalous nucleotide sharing. TCRdb limited this immuneACCESS table to in-frame rearrangements with V and J called. A share of clones is missing; checked studies link under half to unresolved V genes, and the rest is unexplained. V, J and clone size were drawn from that table, and D and trimming were deduced from the DNA. The sample table on file contains about 65,000 clones. The ten most abundant clones make up approximately 15% of the sample.

Turning to this clone: Its antigen is unknown.

The cohort consisted of approximately 690 healthy bone marrow donors. At the time of sampling, every cohort member was nominally healthy, though immune exposures that went unrecorded were likely present. The donor was CMV seronegative and was included in the group of around 320 seronegative cohort members. Every donor gave a peripheral blood sample, and the peripheral blood mononuclear cells from that sample were used for TCR beta sequencing. Genomic DNA was extracted from the blood cell samples with the Qiagen DNeasy Blood Extraction Kit. The sequenced sample was PBMCs. Rearrangement joined TRBV7-6 to TRBJ2-3, and TRBD2 aligns with 10 junction nucleotides. The TCR sequence derives from a boy aged 5-17 years in good health and CMV-seronegative. CDR3 region: CASSLMSGGGTDTQYF. The nucleotide sequence reads as follows: TGTGCCAGCAGCTTAATGAGCGGGGGGGGCACAGATACGCAGTATTTT.